The rows below give T cell receptor beta chains drawn from one sample of a study of CD8 T cells in ankylosing spondylitis. MiXCR, run by TCRdb on the 5' RACE reads, gives a single entry per CDR3 protein. The sample yields some 37,000 distinct CDR3 sequences, more than 15% seen once. The source material was blood. All receptors derive from a male donor with ankylosing spondylitis or in good health (not recorded which). The CDR3 runs from the conserved cysteine through the conserved F or W. A D gene is named only where the DNA matches it firmly. Size values are once, few and many counts, or a class for expanded clones, and some rows have none.

CDR3,DNA,D,V,size,J
CASFRQTQETQYF,TGTGCCAGCTTTAGGCAGACCCAAGAGACCCAGTACTTC,-,TRBV5-5,-,TRBJ2-5
CASSLAGLQETQYF,TGCGCCAGCAGCTTGGCGGGCCTTCAAGAGACCCAGTACTTC,-,TRBV5-1,-,TRBJ2-5
CATLLGTNTGELFF,TGTGCCACCCTCTTGGGTACGAACACCGGGGAGCTGTTTTTT,-,TRBV28,few,TRBJ2-2
CSARVHDRGTEAFF,TGCAGTGCTAGAGTCCATGACAGGGGCACTGAAGCTTTCTTT,TRBD1,TRBV20-1,-,TRBJ1-1
CSVLRVNTEAFF,TGCAGCGTTTTAAGGGTGAACACTGAAGCTTTCTTT,-,TRBV29-1,few,TRBJ1-1
CASSHGRGQNTEAFF,TGTGCCAGCAGCCACGGTAGGGGCCAGAACACTGAAGCTTTCTTT,-,TRBV6-2/TRBV6-3,-,TRBJ1-1
CSAGSGQTYEQYF,TGCAGCGCCGGTTCGGGACAGACCTACGAGCAGTACTTC,TRBD1,TRBV29-1,-,TRBJ2-7
CASRGTGGNEQFF,TGTGCCAGCAGAGGTACAGGGGGCAATGAGCAGTTCTTC,TRBD1,TRBV12-3/TRBV12-4,few,TRBJ2-1
CSARRGQGDEKLFF,TGCAGTGCTAGAAGGGGACAGGGTGACGAAAAACTGTTTTTT,TRBD1,TRBV20-1,few,TRBJ1-4
CASSEAPWPSVNF,TGTGCCAGCAGTGAAGCGCCGTGGCCTAGCGTGAACTTC,-,TRBV2,-,TRBJ2-4
CASSLRDSYTGELFF,TGCGCCAGCAGCCTCCGGGACAGCTACACCGGGGAGCTGTTTTTT,TRBD1,TRBV5-1,-,TRBJ2-2
CASSQTGTGELFF,TGCGCCAGCAGCCAAACGGGAACCGGGGAGCTGTTTTTT,-,TRBV4-3,-,TRBJ2-2
CASSPVSNTEAFF,TGTGCCAGCAGCCCGGTGTCGAACACTGAAGCTTTCTTT,-,TRBV7-3,-,TRBJ1-1
CSAKFDNLNTEAFF,TGCAGTGCTAAGTTCGACAATTTGAACACTGAAGCTTTCTTT,-,TRBV20-1,-,TRBJ1-1
CSARDRDWLYEQFF,TGCAGTGCTAGAGACAGGGACTGGCTGTATGAGCAGTTCTTC,-,TRBV20-1,-,TRBJ2-1
CASRILWGTGELFF,TGTGCCAGCCGAATACTCTGGGGTACCGGGGAGCTGTTTTTT,-,TRBV5-5,few,TRBJ2-2
CASSSVGGNYEQYF,TGTGCCAGCAGCTCCGTGGGAGGGAACTACGAGCAGTACTTC,TRBD2,TRBV13,few,TRBJ2-7
CASSLGTGPGELFF,TGTGCCAGCAGTTTGGGGACAGGACCCGGGGAGCTGTTTTTT,TRBD1,TRBV12-3/TRBV12-4,-,TRBJ2-2
CASGYLLRGPGELFF,TGTGCCAGCGGATACCTACTACGGGGACCCGGGGAGCTGTTTTTT,-,TRBV28,-,TRBJ2-2
CSASGLNTGELFF,TGCAGTGCTAGCGGGCTGAACACCGGGGAGCTGTTTTTT,-,TRBV20-1,-,TRBJ2-2
CATSRDYTEAFF,TGTGCCACCAGCAGAGATTATACTGAAGCTTTCTTT,-,TRBV15,few,TRBJ1-1
CASSLRHNTGELFF,TGTGCCAGCAGCTTAAGGCACAACACCGGGGAGCTGTTTTTT,-,TRBV7-2,-,TRBJ2-2
CASSVKSYNEQFF,TGCGCCAGCAGCGTGAAAAGCTACAATGAGCAGTTCTTC,-,TRBV5-1,few,TRBJ2-1
CASSLVGGRAVGELFF,TGTGCCAGCAGCTTAGTGGGCGGGAGGGCCGTCGGGGAGCTGTTTTTT,TRBD2,TRBV11-2,-,TRBJ2-2
CASTPAGDITPEQFF,TGTGCCAGCACGCCAGCGGGGGACATTACCCCTGAGCAGTTCTTC,TRBD2,TRBV12-3/TRBV12-4,many,TRBJ2-1
CASRPQGRGLNTEAFF,TGTGCCAGCAGACCTCAGGGTCGTGGATTGAACACTGAAGCTTTCTTT,-,TRBV28,-,TRBJ1-1
CASSGTRDFYSDTEAFF,TGTGCCAGCTCTGGAACCCGGGACTTCTATTCGGACACTGAAGCTTTCTTT,-,TRBV28,-,TRBJ1-1
CASRDSSSYNEQFF,TGTGCCAGCAGGGACTCGAGCTCCTACAATGAGCAGTTCTTC,-,TRBV12-3/TRBV12-4,-,TRBJ2-1
CASTLAISAPGELFF,TGTGCCAGTACCTTAGCGATCTCTGCCCCCGGGGAGCTGTTTTTT,-,TRBV6-1,-,TRBJ2-2
CASTWGKTSEQFF,TGTGCCAGCACCTGGGGAAAAACCTCCGAGCAGTTCTTC,-,TRBV6-5,few,TRBJ2-1
CASSIREGGPGELFF,TGTGCCAGTAGTATACGGGAAGGAGGTCCCGGGGAGCTGTTTTTT,-,TRBV19,few,TRBJ2-2
CASSLFPGTSNQPQHF,TGTGCCAGCAGCTTGTTTCCCGGGACGAGCAATCAGCCCCAGCATTTT,-,TRBV7-2,few,TRBJ1-5
CASSSTSSGGPIEQFF,TGCGCCAGCAGCTCAACCTCTAGCGGGGGGCCTATTGAGCAGTTCTTC,TRBD2,TRBV5-1,few,TRBJ2-1
CASSIQGGQPQHF,TGTGCCAGTAGTATCCAGGGCGGCCAGCCCCAGCATTTT,-,TRBV19,-,TRBJ1-5
CASSLTGQAIYNEQFF,TGTGCCAGCAGCTTAACGGGGCAGGCTATCTACAATGAGCAGTTCTTC,-,TRBV11-1,many,TRBJ2-1
CASSPTPGGGGYTF,TGTGCCAGCTCACCTACCCCAGGGGGCGGTGGCTACACCTTC,TRBD1,TRBV18,-,TRBJ1-2
CSVRTSGTSGANVLTF,TGCAGCGTCAGGACTAGCGGGACCTCTGGGGCCAACGTCCTGACTTTC,TRBD2,TRBV29-1,-,TRBJ2-6
CASSRDGTDKYEQYF,TGTGCCAGCAGCCGCGACGGGACAGACAAGTACGAGCAGTACTTC,TRBD1,TRBV7-9,-,TRBJ2-7
CSVVTTVTDTQYF,TGCAGCGTTGTGACGACTGTCACAGATACGCAGTATTTT,-,TRBV29-1,-,TRBJ2-3
CASKKRGGPYEQFF,TGTGCCAGCAAAAAGCGGGGGGGCCCCTATGAGCAGTTCTTC,TRBD2,TRBV6-5,few,TRBJ2-1
CASSYWYTEAFF,TGTGCCAGCAGTTACTGGTACACTGAAGCTTTCTTT,-,TRBV6-2/TRBV6-3,-,TRBJ1-1
CASSVTLAAGELFF,TGTGCCAGCAGCGTGACGTTGGCAGCCGGGGAGCTGTTTTTT,-,TRBV9,-,TRBJ2-2
CASSLVGGAWDEQFF,TGTGCCAGCAGCCTTGTCGGGGGGGCCTGGGATGAGCAGTTCTTC,TRBD2,TRBV3-1,few,TRBJ2-1